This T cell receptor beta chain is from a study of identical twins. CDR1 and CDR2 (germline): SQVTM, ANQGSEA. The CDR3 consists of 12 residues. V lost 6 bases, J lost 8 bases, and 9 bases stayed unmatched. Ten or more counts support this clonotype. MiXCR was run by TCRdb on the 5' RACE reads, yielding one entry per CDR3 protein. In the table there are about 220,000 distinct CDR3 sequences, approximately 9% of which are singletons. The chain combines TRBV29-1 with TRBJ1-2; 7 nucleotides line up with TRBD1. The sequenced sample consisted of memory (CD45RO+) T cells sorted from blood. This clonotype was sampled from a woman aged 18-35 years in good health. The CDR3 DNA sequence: TGCAGCGTCGTACAGGGGTTAGACGGCTACACCTTC. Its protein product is CSVVQGLDGYTF.